These 5 T cell receptor beta chains share one sample of origin, sequenced in a study of blood T cell repertoires in COVID-19 (dated by TCRdb to 2019 to 2021). Library generation was performed with the immunoSEQ multiplex PCR assay. Here the immuneACCESS table is served through TCRdb, limited to in-frame sequences with V and J called. Missing clones are a known gap in these copies; in checked studies unresolved V genes cover under half, and the rest lacks a known reason. The sample table lists 97,000 or so clones, 70% to 90% of them with a count of one. The ten largest clones add up to around 4% of the sample. Sequenced material: peripheral blood. All receptors come from a man aged 55 to 70 with acute or convalescent COVID-19.

This clone was seen a few times. The chain employs TRBV28 and TRBJ1-4; the D gene is possibly TRBD1 (6 bases). Trimming removed 8 bases from V and 11 bases from J, with 12 bases in between. This CDR3 has 11 amino acids. Germline loops: CDR1 MDHEN, CDR2 SYDVKM. The CDR3 bases are TGTGCCAGCTCGAGGGGGGGGAAACTGTTTTTT. This codes for CASSRGGKLFF.

The rearrangement links TRBV18 to TRBJ1-5, with 9 bases fitting TRBD1. V gave up 3 bases and J gave up 7 bases; unmatched junction bases: 4. Germline V gene data show CDR1 as KGHSH and CDR2 as LQKENI. The CDR3 totals 14 residues. Written as DNA, the CDR3 is TGTGCCAGCTCACCCCGGACAGGGGTACAGCCCCAGCATTTT. Translating it yields CASSPRTGVQPQHF.

The DNA of the CDR3 is TGTGCCAGCAGTAGAGAGAACCTGAACACTGAAGCTTTCTTT. Its translation: CASSRENLNTEAFF. This sequence joins TRBV27 and TRBJ1-1; D call uncertain. Germline V gene lookup returns CDR1 MNHEY and CDR2 SMNVEV (reference sequence). The CDR3 has 14 amino acids. The ends were cut back, 5 bases at V and 0 bases at J, with 10 bases in the middle.

The chain couples TRBV5-4 to TRBJ2-1; TRBD2 matches at 9 bases. This CDR3 has 15 residues. Germline values: CDR1 SGHNT, CDR2 YYREEE (reference sequence). V gave up 0 bases and J gave up 5 bases; unmatched junction bases: 3. CDR3 amino acids: CASSLGPSGDNEQFF. The CDR3, as DNA: TGTGCCAGCAGCTTGGGCCCTAGCGGGGACAATGAGCAGTTCTTC.

The rearrangement links TRBV6-5 to TRBJ1-1; maybe TRBD1 (6 bases). V was trimmed by 6 bases and J by 4 bases, leaving 15 bases between them. The CDR3 covers 14 residues. Per germline, CDR1 MNHEY and CDR2 SVGAGI. The CDR3 nucleotides read TGTGCCAGCAGCCCCGGGGGGGGGCCCACTGAAGCTTTCTTT. This encodes CASSPGGGPTEAFF.